This T cell receptor (beta chain) was profiled in a study of blood T cell repertoires in COVID-19. Cohort 3 donors counted as recovered after two negative PCRs, clearance, or resolved symptoms. In germline, CDR1 is LGHNT, CDR2 FRNRAP. CDR3 length equals 16 residues. Trimming took 1 base from V and 2 from J, leaving 11 bases between them. Sequencing used immunoSEQ multiplex PCR; TCRdb keeps in-frame clones, though not all of them. The sample gives roughly 180,000 clones, around four fifths of which show up once; 12% is in the top ten. The rearrangement links TRBV12-5 to TRBJ2-2; perhaps TRBD2 as D (6 bases). The sample was PBMCs or T cells enriched from blood (not recorded which). The receptor was isolated from a man aged 40-50 years who had recovered from COVID-19. Here the CDR3 DNA reads TGTGCTAGTGGTTTGGCCGGGACTCCAAACACCGGGGAGCTGTTTTTT. It is translated as CASGLAGTPNTGELFF.